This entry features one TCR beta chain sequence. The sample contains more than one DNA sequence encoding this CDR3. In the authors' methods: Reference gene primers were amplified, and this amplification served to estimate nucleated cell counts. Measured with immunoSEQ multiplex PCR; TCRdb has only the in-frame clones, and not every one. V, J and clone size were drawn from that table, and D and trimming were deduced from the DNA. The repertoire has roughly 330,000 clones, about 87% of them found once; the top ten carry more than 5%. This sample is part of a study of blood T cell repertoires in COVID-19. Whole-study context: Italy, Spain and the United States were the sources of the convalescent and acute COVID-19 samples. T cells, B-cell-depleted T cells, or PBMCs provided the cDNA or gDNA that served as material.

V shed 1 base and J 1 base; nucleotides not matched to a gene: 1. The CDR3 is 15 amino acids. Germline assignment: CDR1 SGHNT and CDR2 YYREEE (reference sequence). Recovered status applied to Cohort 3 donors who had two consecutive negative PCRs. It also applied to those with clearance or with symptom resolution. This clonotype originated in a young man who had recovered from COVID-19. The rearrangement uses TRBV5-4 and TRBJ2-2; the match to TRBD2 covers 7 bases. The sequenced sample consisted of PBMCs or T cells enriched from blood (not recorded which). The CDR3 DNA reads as TGTGCCAGCAGCTTGTTAGCGGGGAACACCGGGGAGCTGTTTTTT. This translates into CASSLLAGNTGELFF.